Presented here are 19 T cell receptor beta chains from one specimen sequenced in a study of blood T cells in healthy people across ages. Together with a sample-barcoded 5' primer, a J-beta primer mix was included in a second PCR lasting roughly 6 to 12 cycles. TCRdb re-called the 5' RACE reads with MiXCR, one entry per CDR3 protein. The sample includes approximately 770,000 distinct CDR3 sequences, nearly 60% of them seen just once. Sequenced: blood. The receptors here all came from a man aged 25 to 45 in good health.

To note about this clonotype: One junction end does not reproduce the germline sequence, and a read error may be involved. The V and J genes are TRBV4-2 and TRBJ2-7; D gene ambiguous. The CDR3 has 15 residues. CDR1 and CDR2 (germline): LGHNA, YNFKEQ. CDR3 protein: CASSLDESLGYEQYF. CDR3 DNA sequence: TGTGCCAGCAGTCTAGACGAGTCCTTAGGATACGAACAGTACTTC.

The chain combines TRBV7-2 with TRBJ2-5; 9 bases line up with TRBD2. The DNA end lines up better with TRBJ2-7; the J call may be wrong. Germline V lookup: CDR1 SGHTA, CDR2 FQGNSA. This CDR3 contains 18 residues. This CDR3 is CASSALSTGTSITYEQYF. CDR3 sequence (DNA): TGTGCCAGCAGCGCCCTCAGCACCGGGACTAGCATTACCTACGAGCAGTACTTC.

The chain employs TRBV28 and TRBJ2-7; 11 bases match TRBD1. The CDR3 has 14 amino acids. V trimming: 8 bases; J trimming: 1 base; junction bases outside the gene matches: 4. CDR1 and CDR2 (germline): MDHEN, SYDVKM. In DNA, the CDR3 is TGTGCCAGCGGAGGGACAGGGGGATCCTACGAGCAGTACTTC. Translated: CASGGTGGSYEQYF.

The chain carries TRBV12-3 or TRBV12-4 and TRBJ2-5; D is undetermined. The CDR3 runs to 14 residues. Trimming removed 5 bases from V and 0 bases from J, with 10 bases in between. The CDR3 region is CASSEQSYQETQYF. In DNA form, the CDR3 reads TGTGCCAGCAGTGAACAGTCGTACCAAGAGACCCAGTACTTC.

This clonotype was detected only a few times. This sequence joins TRBV7-2 and TRBJ2-5, with 7 bases lining up with TRBD2. J lost 2 bases, V lost 5 bases, and 11 bases had no gene match. The CDR3 runs 16 residues. CDR1 SGHTA and CDR2 FQGNSA come from the germline V gene. CDR3 nucleotide sequence: TGTGCCAGCAGCCCCCTTCTGGGGAGGGAGCAAGAGACCCAGTACTTC. Translating it yields CASSPLLGREQETQYF.

The V call is TRBV9, the J call TRBJ1-4; D call uncertain. Germline V gives CDR1 SGDLS, CDR2 YYNGEE. The CDR3 is 14 amino acids. The V end was cut by 0 bases, the J end by 8 bases, with 11 bases between. The CDR3: CASSVGGSGEKLFF. In DNA form, the CDR3 reads TGTGCCAGCAGCGTAGGAGGGTCGGGGGAAAAACTGTTTTTT.

V gene TRBV20-1 combines with J gene TRBJ1-2; perhaps TRBD1 as D (5 bases). Trimming stripped 6 bases from V and 4 bases from J, with 12 bases between. CDR1 and CDR2 (germline): DFQATT, SNEGSKA (reference sequence). CDR3 size: 12 residues. As DNA, the CDR3 is TGCAGTGCAAGCAACGGGGCCTATGGCTACACCTTC. It encodes CSASNGAYGYTF.

This sequence joins TRBV7-6 and TRBJ2-1; TRBD2 is a possible D gene (6 bases). CDR1 is SGHVS, CDR2 FNYEAQ, per germline. V was trimmed by 1 base and J by 10 bases, leaving 14 bases between them. The CDR3 contains 14 residues. CDR3 DNA sequence: TGTGCCAGCAGCTTAGGGGCCGGCGGAGGGGAGCAGTTCTTC. Amino acids: CASSLGAGGGEQFF.

This clonotype was observed a handful of times. V usage is TRBV28 and J usage is TRBJ2-1; possibly TRBD2 for D (6 bases). The CDR3 runs to 13 residues. The germline V gene encodes CDR1 MDHEN and CDR2 SYDVKM. V gave up 6 bases and J gave up 6 bases, with 12 bases separating them. The CDR3 bases are TGTGCCAGCAGGGATGGGACTCTCAATGAGCAGTTCTTC. Protein product: CASRDGTLNEQFF.

The V gene is TRBV12-3 or TRBV12-4, the J gene TRBJ1-5; D gene unclear. This CDR3 spans 16 amino acids. Trimming stripped 4 bases from V and 5 bases from J, with 18 bases between. The CDR3 sequence is CASSSRVPGVDQPQHF. The CDR3 DNA reads TGTGCCAGCAGTTCCCGGGTCCCCGGAGTGGATCAGCCCCAGCATTTT.

V and J are TRBV9 and TRBJ2-5; D gene unclear. TRBJ2-4 matches the DNA end more closely, so the J call is doubtful. Germline CDR1 is SGDLS and CDR2 is YYNGEE. The CDR3 spans 15 residues. The CDR3 nucleotides are TGTGCCAGCAGCGTAGGGACCGCCACCCAAAACATTCAGTACTTC. Translated: CASSVGTATQNIQYF.

The chain combines TRBV29-1 with TRBJ2-7; D unresolved. The germline V gene has CDR1 SQVTM and CDR2 ANQGSEA. Between the trimmed V and J ends, which lost 3 bases and 2 bases, there was a span of 8 bases. This CDR3 has 12 amino acids. The CDR3 reads CSVDGNAYEQYF. The CDR3 coding sequence is TGCAGCGTTGATGGGAACGCCTACGAGCAGTACTTC.

The CDR3 region has the DNA TGTGCCAGCAGCCAAGAAGACCCCCGGCTCCACGAGCAGTACTTC. It translates to CASSQEDPRLHEQYF. The chain has TRBV3-1 and TRBJ2-7; no firm D call. The germline V gene encodes CDR1 LGHDT and CDR2 YNNKEL (reference sequence). This CDR3 region has 15 residues. The V and J ends lost 0 bases and 5 bases respectively, with 14 bases between them.

The chain carries TRBV10-3 and TRBJ2-6; D call uncertain. Germline lookup yields CDR1 ENHRY and CDR2 SYGVKD. V shed 10 bases and J shed 0 bases, with 7 bases lying between them. This CDR3 has 13 residues. CDR3 nucleotide sequence: TGTGCCACTTGGCGCTCTGGGGCCAACGTCCTGACTTTC. Protein product: CATWRSGANVLTF.

In its sample, this clonotype was seen a few times. The J gene is TRBJ2-5, the V gene TRBV28; D remains ambiguous. The CDR3 is made up of 16 amino acids. Per germline, CDR1 MDHEN and CDR2 SYDVKM. Trimming shortened V by 2 bases and J by 4 bases, and 17 bases separated the two germline ends. CDR3 residues: CASSLPRTPGGETQYF. The DNA for the CDR3 is TGTGCCAGCAGTTTACCCAGGACGCCAGGCGGAGAGACCCAGTACTTC.

The V gene is TRBV21-1, the J gene TRBJ2-1; no check of the table's D call, TRBD2, against the DNA was made. TRBV21-1 has pseudogene status. The CDR3 spans 15 residues. CDR3 residues: CAIKLVGLADNEQFF. The CDR3 nucleotides are TGTGCCATCAAACTTGTGGGACTAGCGGACAATGAGCAGTTCTTC.

The V gene is TRBV7-2, the J gene TRBJ2-3; 8 bases agree with TRBD1. This CDR3 is built from 17 residues. Unmatched junction bases numbered 6, after V lost 1 base and J lost 0 bases. CDR1 SGHTA and CDR2 FQGNSA come from the germline V gene. The CDR3 nucleotides are TGTGCCAGCAGCTTAGTTATCAGGGGGCTGAGCACAGATACGCAGTATTTT. It yields the protein CASSLVIRGLSTDTQYF.

This clonotype has more than one count but fewer than ten. This chain links TRBV29-1 with TRBJ2-5; unclear D gene. Per germline, CDR1 SQVTM and CDR2 ANQGSEA. V was cut by 2 bases and J by 5 bases, with 9 bases left in between. CDR3 length equals 12 residues. The CDR3 bases are TGCAGCGTTGAATTAGGGTTCGAGACCCAGTACTTC. Residues: CSVELGFETQYF.

The chain joins TRBV13 to TRBJ2-7; TRBD2 aligns across 12 bases. The J call may be faulty, since TRBJ2-5 better matches the DNA end. This CDR3 has 16 amino acids. The germline CDR1 and CDR2 sequences are PRHDT and FYEKMQ (reference sequence). The CDR3 region has the DNA TGTGCCAGCAGCTTAGTGGCTAGCGGGGGGGCGGAGACCCAGTACTTC. It encodes CASSLVASGGAETQYF.